What follows is one TCR beta chain and its context. Its antigen is currently unknown. The CDR3 is 15 residues long. CDR1 is SGHVS and CDR2 is FNYEAQ in the germline V gene. V lost 3 bases and J lost 6; bases outside the gene matches: 8. The sample originates from a study of early T cells in non-severe SARS-CoV-2 infection. Study background: Chains from this unsorted whole-blood bulk RNA could not be paired. General study findings and limits: VDJdb matching favored anti-spike CD8 responses, missing private and CD4 specificities.

Individual cDNA molecules received unique molecular identifiers during library preparation. TCRdb passed the 5' RACE reads through MiXCR, listing each CDR3 protein once. This sample has about 76,000 distinct CDR3 sequences, with 15% to 19% found just once. The specimen sequenced was whole blood. The chain links TRBV7-6 to TRBJ2-7; 10 bases agree with TRBD1. The receptor was isolated from an adult who was a healthcare worker with PCR-confirmed SARS-CoV-2 infection or an uninfected control (not recorded which). DNA for the CDR3: TGTGCCAGCAGCTTCACCGGGACAGGGGTTCGCGAGCAGTACTTC. Encoded protein: CASSFTGTGVREQYF.